This TCR beta chain appears in the sequencing data of a study of beta chain features in type 1 diabetes. Findings of the study overall: Healthy donors had naive, central memory and Treg TCRB repertoires that appeared less similar than those seen among patients. Shortening that was moderate but significant affected the TCRB CDR3s of Type 1 diabetes patients in all four CD4+ subsets.

The CDR3 contains 13 residues. Germline lookup yields CDR1 MDHEN and CDR2 SYDVKM. The V gene lost 5 bases and the J gene lost 3 bases, with 11 bases spanning the gap. Sequenced material consisted of expressed TCRB transcripts (all of the isolated RNA was reverse transcribed). An average of about 3.5 million reads was obtained for naive, central memory and regulatory T cell samples. Libraries were prepared by immunoSEQ multiplex PCR; TCRdb keeps only in-frame clonotypes and omits some of them. The sample consists of 330,000 or so clones, about 20% of them appearing once. The sample holds a few counts of this clone. The antigen is not known.

Sequenced input: naive CD4+ T cells from blood. This TCR came from a woman between 18 and 30 years old in good health. The V and J genes are TRBV28 and TRBJ2-7; perhaps TRBD1 as D (6 bases). The CDR3 DNA follows: TGTGCCAGCAGTAGAGGGACACTCTACGAGCAGTACTTC. Encoded protein: CASSRGTLYEQYF.